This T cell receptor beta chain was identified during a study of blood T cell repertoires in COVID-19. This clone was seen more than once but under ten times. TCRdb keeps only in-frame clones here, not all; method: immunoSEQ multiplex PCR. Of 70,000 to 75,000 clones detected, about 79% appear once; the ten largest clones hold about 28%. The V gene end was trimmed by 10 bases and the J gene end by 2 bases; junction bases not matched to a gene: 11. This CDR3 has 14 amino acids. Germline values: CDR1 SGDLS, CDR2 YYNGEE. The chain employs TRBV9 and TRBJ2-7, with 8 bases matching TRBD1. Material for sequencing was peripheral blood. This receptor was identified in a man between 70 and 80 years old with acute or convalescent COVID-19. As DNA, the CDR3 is TGTGCCCCCCAAAGCCGGGACAGGACCTACGAGCAGTACTTC. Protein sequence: CAPQSRDRTYEQYF.